The T cell receptor (beta chain) described here comes from a study of blood T cell repertoires in COVID-19. About the study: There were acute and convalescent COVID-19 samples, and they came from the United States, Italy and Spain.

The table came from immunoSEQ multiplex PCR; TCRdb's copy has only in-frame clones and leaves some out. The data show about 73,000 clones, about 83% seen once. This TCR was recovered from a man in his fifties with active COVID-19. The sequenced sample consisted of peripheral blood.

CDR3 nucleotides: TGTGCCAGCACCGAACTAGCGGGGAACAATGAGCAGTTCTTC. Amino acid sequence: CASTELAGNNEQFF. V and J are TRBV7-3 and TRBJ2-1; the match to TRBD2 covers 10 bases. The V gene's germline CDR1 is SGHTA and CDR2 FQGTGA. J gave up 5 bases and V 7 bases, and 5 bases lay outside the gene matches. The CDR3 is 14 residues long.